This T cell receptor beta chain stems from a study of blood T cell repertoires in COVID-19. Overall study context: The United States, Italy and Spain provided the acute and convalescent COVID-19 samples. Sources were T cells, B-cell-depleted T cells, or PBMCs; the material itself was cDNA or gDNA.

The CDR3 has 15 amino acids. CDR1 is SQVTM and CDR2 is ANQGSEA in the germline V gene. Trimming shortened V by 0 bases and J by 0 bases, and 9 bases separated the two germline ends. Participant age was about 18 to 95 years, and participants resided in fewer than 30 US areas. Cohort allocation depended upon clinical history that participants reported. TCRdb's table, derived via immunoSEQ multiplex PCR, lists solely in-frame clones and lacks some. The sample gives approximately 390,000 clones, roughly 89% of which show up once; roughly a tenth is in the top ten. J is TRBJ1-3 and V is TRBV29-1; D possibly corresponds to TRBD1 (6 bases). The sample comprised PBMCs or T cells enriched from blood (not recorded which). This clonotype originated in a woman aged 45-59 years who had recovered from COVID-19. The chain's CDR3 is CSVEDQGLSGNTIYF. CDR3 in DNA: TGCAGCGTTGAAGATCAGGGGCTCTCTGGAAACACCATATATTTT.